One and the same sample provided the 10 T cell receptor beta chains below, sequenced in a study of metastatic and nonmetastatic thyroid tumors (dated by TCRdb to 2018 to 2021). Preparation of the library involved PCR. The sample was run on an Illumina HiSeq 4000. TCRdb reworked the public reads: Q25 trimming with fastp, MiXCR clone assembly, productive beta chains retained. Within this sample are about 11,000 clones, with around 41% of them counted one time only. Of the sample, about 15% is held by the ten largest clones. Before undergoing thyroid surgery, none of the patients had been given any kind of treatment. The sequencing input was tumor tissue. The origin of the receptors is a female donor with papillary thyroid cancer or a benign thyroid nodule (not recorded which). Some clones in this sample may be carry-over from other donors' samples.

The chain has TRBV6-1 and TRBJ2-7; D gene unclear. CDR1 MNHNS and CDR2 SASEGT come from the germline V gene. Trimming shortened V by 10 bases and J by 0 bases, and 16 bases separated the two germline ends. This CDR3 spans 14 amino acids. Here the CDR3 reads CATSRPRVSYEQYF. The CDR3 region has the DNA TGTGCCACCTCCCGCCCCCGGGTCTCCTACGAGCAGTACTTC.

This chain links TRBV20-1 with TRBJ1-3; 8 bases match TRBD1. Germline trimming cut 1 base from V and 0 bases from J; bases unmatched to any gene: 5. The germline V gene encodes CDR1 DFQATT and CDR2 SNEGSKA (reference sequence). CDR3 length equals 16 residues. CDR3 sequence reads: CSARGGQASSGNTIYF. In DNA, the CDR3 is TGCAGTGCTAGAGGGGGACAGGCGAGCTCTGGAAACACCATATATTTT.

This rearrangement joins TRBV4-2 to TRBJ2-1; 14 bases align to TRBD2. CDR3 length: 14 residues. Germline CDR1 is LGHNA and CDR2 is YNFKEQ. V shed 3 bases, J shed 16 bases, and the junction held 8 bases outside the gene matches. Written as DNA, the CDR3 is TGTGCCAGCAGCCATGCGGGACTAGCGGGAGAATACTTCTTC. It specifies CASSHAGLAGEYFF.

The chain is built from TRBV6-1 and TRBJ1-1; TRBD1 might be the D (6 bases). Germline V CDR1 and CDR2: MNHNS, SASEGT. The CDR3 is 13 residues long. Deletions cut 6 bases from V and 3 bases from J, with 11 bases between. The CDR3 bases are TGTGCCAGCAGGGACAGCAGTCACACTGAAGCTTTCTTT. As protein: CASRDSSHTEAFF.

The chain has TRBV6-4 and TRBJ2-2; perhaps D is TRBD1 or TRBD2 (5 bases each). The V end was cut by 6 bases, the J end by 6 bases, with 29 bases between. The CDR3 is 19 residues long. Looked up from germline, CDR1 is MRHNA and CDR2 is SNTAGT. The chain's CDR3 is CASRRGARYGKQRAGELFF. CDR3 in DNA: TGTGCCAGCAGACGAGGGGCGCGATACGGAAAACAACGGGCCGGGGAGCTGTTTTTT.

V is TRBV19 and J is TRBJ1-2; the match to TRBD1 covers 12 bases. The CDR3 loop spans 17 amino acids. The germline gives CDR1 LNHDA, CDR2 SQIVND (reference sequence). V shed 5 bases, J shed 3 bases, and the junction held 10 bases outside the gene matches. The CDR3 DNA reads TGTGCCAGTAGTCCCGCCGGGACAGGGGGCCAATACTATGGCTACACCTTC. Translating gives CASSPAGTGGQYYGYTF. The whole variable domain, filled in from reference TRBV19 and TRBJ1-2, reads DGGITQSPKYLFRKEGQNVTLSCEQNLNHDAMYWYRQDPGQGLRLIYYSQIVNDFQKGDIAEGYSVSREKKESFPLTVTSAQKNPTAFYLCASSPAGTGGQYYGYTFGSGTRLTVV.

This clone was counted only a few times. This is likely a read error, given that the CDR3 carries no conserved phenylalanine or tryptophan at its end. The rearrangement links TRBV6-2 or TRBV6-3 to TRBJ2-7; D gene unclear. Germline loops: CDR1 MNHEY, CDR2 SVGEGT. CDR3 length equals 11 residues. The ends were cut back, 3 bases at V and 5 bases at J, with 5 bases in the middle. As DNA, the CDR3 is TGTGCCAGCAGTTATGAAAACGAGCAGTACTCC. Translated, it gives CASSYENEQYS.

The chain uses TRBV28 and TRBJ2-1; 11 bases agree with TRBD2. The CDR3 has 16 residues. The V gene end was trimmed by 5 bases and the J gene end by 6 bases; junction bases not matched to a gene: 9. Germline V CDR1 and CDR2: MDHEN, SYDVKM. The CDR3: CASSLTSGDESNEQFF. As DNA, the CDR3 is TGTGCCAGCAGTCTGACTAGCGGGGACGAATCCAATGAGCAGTTCTTC.

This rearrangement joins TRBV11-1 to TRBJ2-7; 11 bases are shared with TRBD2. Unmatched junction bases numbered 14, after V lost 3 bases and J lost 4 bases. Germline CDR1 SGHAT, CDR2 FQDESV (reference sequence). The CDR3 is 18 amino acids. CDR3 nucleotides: TGTGCCAGCAGCTTGAGGTTGGATAGCGGGAGGGTCCAATACGAGCAGTACTTC. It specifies CASSLRLDSGRVQYEQYF.

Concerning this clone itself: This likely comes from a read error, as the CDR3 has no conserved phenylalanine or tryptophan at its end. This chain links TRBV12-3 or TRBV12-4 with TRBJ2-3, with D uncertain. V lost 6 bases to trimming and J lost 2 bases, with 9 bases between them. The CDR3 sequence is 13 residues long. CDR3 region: CASSLQPTDTQYY. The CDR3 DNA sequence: TGTGCCAGCAGCCTCCAGCCCACAGATACGCAGTATTAT.